The entry that follows covers one T cell receptor (beta chain) sequence. The antigen is not known. Exclusion of a patient resulted from uncontrolled infection, other autoimmune disease, pregnancy or lactation. Thyroid ultrasound, orbital computed tomography, clinical symptoms, and serum thyroxine and TRAb underpinned diagnoses. The data stem from a study of T cells in Graves' hyperthyroidism and ophthalmopathy. Overall study results and limits: Most thyroid clonotypes expanded above 0.001 appeared in blood too.

Between the trimmed V and J ends, which lost 6 bases and 10 bases, there was a span of 18 bases. The germline gives CDR1 SQVTM, CDR2 ANQGSEA. CDR3 length equals 12 residues. TCR beta CDR3 sequences were amplified from RNA transcripts. Using the HTBI primer set, a first-round RT-PCR was run on the TCR CDR3. TCRdb recomputed calls from the multiplex PCR reads with MiXCR, one row per CDR3 protein. The data show over 250,000 distinct CDR3 sequences, about 25% seen once. This clonotype was sampled from a man aged 40-50 years with Graves' hyperthyroidism that later progressed to Graves' ophthalmopathy. J is TRBJ1-1 and V is TRBV29-1, with D tentatively TRBD1 (5 bases). The sample taken for sequencing was blood. The CDR3 sequence: CSVLSDTSGAFF. The CDR3 DNA reads TGCAGCGTCCTTTCGGACACGTCGGGAGCTTTCTTT.